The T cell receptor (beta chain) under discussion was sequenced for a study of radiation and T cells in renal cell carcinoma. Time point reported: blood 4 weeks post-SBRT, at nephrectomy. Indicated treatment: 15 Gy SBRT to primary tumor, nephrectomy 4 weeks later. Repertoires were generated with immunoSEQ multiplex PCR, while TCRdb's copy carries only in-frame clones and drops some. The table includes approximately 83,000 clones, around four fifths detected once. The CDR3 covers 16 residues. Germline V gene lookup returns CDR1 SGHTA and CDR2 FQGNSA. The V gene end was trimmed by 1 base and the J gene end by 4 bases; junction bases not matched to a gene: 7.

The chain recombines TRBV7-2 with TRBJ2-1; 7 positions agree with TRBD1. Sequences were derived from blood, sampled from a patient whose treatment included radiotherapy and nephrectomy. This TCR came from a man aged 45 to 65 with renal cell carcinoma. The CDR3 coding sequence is TGTGCCAGCAGCTTAGACGGACAGGTTGGTTACAATGAGCAGTTCTTC. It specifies CASSLDGQVGYNEQFF.